Listed here are 27 T cell receptor beta chains from one sample, sequenced in a study of cytomegalovirus exposure and HLA in healthy donors. The PCR made use of 60 Vbeta and 13 Jbeta primers. The method was immunoSEQ multiplex PCR; TCRdb's version includes in-frame clones alone and lacks a portion of them. The sample lists roughly 160,000 clones, about 65% occurring once. Sample: PBMCs. These receptors were obtained from a girl aged 5 to 17 in good health and CMV-seronegative.

This clone was detected a few times. The chain links TRBV27 to TRBJ1-1, with 8 bases matching TRBD1. CDR3 length: 13 residues. Germline CDR1 reads MNHEY; CDR2 reads SMNVEV (reference sequence). Unmatched junction bases numbered 7, after V lost 2 bases and J lost 11 bases. The CDR3 region is CASSLNPGGAAFF. CDR3 in DNA: TGTGCCAGCAGTTTAAACCCAGGGGGCGCGGCTTTCTTT.

The V gene is TRBV7-8, the J gene TRBJ1-2; D is undetermined. Trimming took off 10 bases at V and 2 bases at J, with 17 bases between the two ends. Germline V gene data show CDR1 as SGHVS and CDR2 as FQNEAQ. This CDR3 contains 14 residues. CDR3 in amino acids: CATHTSDGNYGYTF. CDR3 DNA: TGTGCCACGCACACTAGTGACGGGAACTATGGCTACACCTTC. Supplemented by reference TRBV7-8 and TRBJ1-2, the full variable domain reads GAGVSQSPRYKVAKRGQDVALRCDPISGHVSLFWYQQALGQGPEFLTYFQNEAQLDKSGLPSDRFFAERPEGSVSTLKIQRTQQEDSAVYLCATHTSDGNYGYTFGSGTRLTVV.

This chain connects TRBV5-1 to TRBJ1-3; D gene uncertain. The V end was cut by 3 bases, the J end by 2 bases, with 6 bases between. This CDR3 contains 13 residues. Germline CDR1 SGHRS, CDR2 YFSETQ. The CDR3 sequence is CASSSNTGNTIYF. CDR3 DNA sequence: TGCGCCAGCAGCTCCAACACTGGAAACACCATATATTTT.

The chain couples TRBV6-6 to TRBJ1-1; no definite D call. Trimming stripped 7 bases from V and 1 base from J, with 10 bases between. This CDR3 spans 13 amino acids. Germline assignment: CDR1 MNHNY and CDR2 SVGAGI (reference sequence). The CDR3 reads CASTSDKNTEAFF. The CDR3 coding sequence is TGTGCCAGCACCTCCGACAAGAACACTGAAGCTTTCTTT.

This clone was observed once. The rearrangement uses TRBV27 and TRBJ2-7, with D possibly matching TRBD2 (6 bases). Per germline, CDR1 MNHEY and CDR2 SMNVEV (reference sequence). There are 15 residues in the CDR3. With 8 bases removed from V and 4 bases from J, the gap between germline ends came to 21 bases. The CDR3 DNA reads as TGTGCCAGCGGGGGGTCCGATGAACTAGCATACGAGCAGTACTTC. Its translation is CASGGSDELAYEQYF.

The V gene is TRBV6-1, the J gene TRBJ2-5, with D perhaps matching TRBD2 (5 bases). Near its end, the DNA agrees better with TRBJ2-7, so the J call may be wrong. The CDR3 has 16 amino acids. Per the germline V gene, CDR1 is MNHNS and CDR2 is SASEGT. CDR3 bases: TGTGCCAGCAGTGACCCCTCGGCCGGGATCTCCTACGAGCAGTACTTC. Translating gives CASSDPSAGISYEQYF.

This chain connects TRBV6-5 to TRBJ2-7; 7 positions agree with TRBD2. The CDR3 is 16 amino acids. Germline-derived CDR1 and CDR2 are MNHEY and SVGAGI. V shed 2 bases, J shed 3 bases, and the junction held 10 bases outside the gene matches. The CDR3 reads CASSYRPEWEGYEQYF. CDR3 nucleotide sequence: TGTGCCAGCAGTTACCGACCTGAATGGGAGGGCTACGAGCAGTACTTC.

V and J are TRBV5-4 and TRBJ2-5; D perhaps matches TRBD1 (5 bases). The CDR3 has 15 amino acids. The germline V gene encodes CDR1 SGHNT and CDR2 YYREEE (reference sequence). V was pared by 3 bases and J by 4 bases, with 16 bases between. The CDR3 nucleotides read TGTGCCAGCAGCTCTCCCTTGGGGCAGGCAGAGACCCAGTACTTC. This gives the protein CASSSPLGQAETQYF.

J is TRBJ2-1 and V is TRBV7-6; TRBD2 matches 9 bases. This CDR3 has 15 residues. CDR1 is SGHVS, CDR2 FNYEAQ, per germline. V shed 5 bases, J shed 7 bases, and the junction held 9 bases outside the gene matches. The CDR3 sequence: CASSPIVAGVNEQFF. The CDR3, as DNA: TGTGCCAGCAGCCCGATAGTAGCGGGGGTGAATGAGCAGTTCTTC. The whole variable domain, remainder taken from reference TRBV7-6 and TRBJ2-1, is GAGVSQSPRYKVTKRGQDVALRCDPISGHVSLYWYRQALGQGPEFLTYFNYEAQQDKSGLPNDRFSAERPEGSISTLTIQRTEQRDSAMYRCASSPIVAGVNEQFFGPGTRLTVL.

The gene calls are TRBV18 and TRBJ1-5; D is unresolved. V gave up 0 bases and J gave up 0 bases, with 3 bases separating them. This CDR3 is 14 amino acids long. The germline CDR1 and CDR2 sequences are KGHSH and LQKENI. CDR3 in DNA: TGTGCCAGCTCACCACCCGGTAGCAATCAGCCCCAGCATTTT. Its protein product is CASSPPGSNQPQHF.

The rearrangement joins TRBV5-1 to TRBJ2-3; weak D call: TRBD2 (5 bases). V lost 2 bases and J lost 3, with 13 bases in between. Germline V lookup: CDR1 SGHRS, CDR2 YFSETQ. The length of the CDR3 is 15 residues. The CDR3 DNA follows: TGCGCCAGCAGCTTCGTAGCGCCTTGGACAGATACGCAGTATTTT. Translation: CASSFVAPWTDTQYF. Complete variable domain (other parts from reference TRBV5-1 and TRBJ2-3): KAGVTQTPRYLIKTRGQQVTLSCSPISGHRSVSWYQQTPGQGLQFLFEYFSETQRNKGNFPGRFSGRQFSNSRSEMNVSTLELGDSALYLCASSFVAPWTDTQYFGPGTRLTVL.

The chain employs TRBV27 and TRBJ2-7; 7 bases fit TRBD2. From germline, CDR1 is MNHEY and CDR2 SMNVEV (reference sequence). V shed 4 bases, J shed 4 bases, and the junction held 10 bases outside the gene matches. This CDR3 region has 15 residues. CDR3 sequence: CASSSPGGGWYEQYF. In DNA form, the CDR3 reads TGTGCCAGCAGTTCCCCGGGCGGGGGATGGTACGAGCAGTACTTC.

This clone was seen a handful of times. V usage is TRBV4-1 and J usage is TRBJ2-7, with TRBD1 identical over 8 bases. The V and J ends lost 5 bases and 5 bases, in that order; junction bases with no gene match: 11. The CDR3 is made up of 15 amino acids. Germline CDR1 is MGHRA and CDR2 is YSYEKL. CDR3 sequence (DNA): TGCGCCAGCAGCACGCAAGGCAGGGGGCCCGACGAGCAGTACTTC. It translates to CASSTQGRGPDEQYF.

The chain has TRBV7-3 and TRBJ2-1, with TRBD1 identical over 8 bases. The germline V gene has CDR1 SGHTA and CDR2 FQGTGA. This CDR3 spans 14 amino acids. V shed 2 bases and J 5 bases; nucleotides not matched to a gene: 2. CDR3 DNA: TGTGCCAGCAGCTTAGACAGGGGCCACAATGAGCAGTTCTTC. Protein product: CASSLDRGHNEQFF.

The V gene is TRBV27, the J gene TRBJ2-3; TRBD2 agrees at 12 bases. Germline CDR1 reads MNHEY; CDR2 reads SMNVEV (reference sequence). V lost 4 bases and J lost 4; bases outside the gene matches: 9. The CDR3 is made up of 17 amino acids. CDR3 DNA sequence: TGTGCCAGCAGTTCCCTACGACTAGCGGGGGTGGCAGATACGCAGTATTTT. Protein product: CASSSLRLAGVADTQYF.

This clone occurred a few times. In the same sample, other DNA sequences code for this CDR3. The chain has TRBV5-1 and TRBJ1-1; TRBD1 might be the D (6 bases). The CDR3 is made up of 13 amino acids. Trimming stripped 5 bases from V and 1 base from J, with 9 bases between. Germline V gene sequence: CDR1 SGHRS, CDR2 YFSETQ. In DNA form, the CDR3 reads TGCGCCAGCAGTTTGACAGGGAACACTGAAGCTTTCTTT. As protein: CASSLTGNTEAFF.

Of note for this clone: This specimen includes other DNA sequences encoding the same CDR3. This chain links TRBV7-9 with TRBJ1-1; tentatively, D is TRBD1 (5 bases). In germline, CDR1 is SEHNR, CDR2 FQNEAQ (reference sequence). V was pared by 1 base and J by 1 base, with 10 bases between. This CDR3 region has 15 residues. The CDR3 coding sequence is TGTGCCAGCAGCTTAGTTGGGGGGTCGAACACTGAAGCTTTCTTT. The encoded protein is CASSLVGGSNTEAFF.

The V call is TRBV27, the J call TRBJ2-3, with 10 bases matching TRBD2. The V segment lost 5 bases and the J segment 3 bases; nucleotides outside the gene matches: 2. The germline CDR1 and CDR2 sequences are MNHEY and SMNVEV (reference sequence). There are 14 residues in the CDR3. CDR3: CASSLAGVTDTQYF. The CDR3 DNA sequence: TGTGCCAGCAGTCTAGCGGGGGTGACAGATACGCAGTATTTT.

This chain uses TRBV10-3 with TRBJ2-1, with 12 positions matching TRBD2. CDR1 and CDR2 (germline): ENHRY, SYGVKD. CDR3 length: 16 amino acids. V was pared by 3 bases and J by 5 bases, with 5 bases of the junction left unmatched. The CDR3 DNA is TGTGCCATCAGTGACCTTACTAGCGGGGGGAACAATGAGCAGTTCTTC. Translation gives CAISDLTSGGNNEQFF.

This clone was detected only once. The chain couples TRBV27 to TRBJ2-7; 8 bases fit TRBD1. The CDR3 runs to 15 residues. Trimming took 2 bases from V and 4 from J; bases not matched to a gene: 7. From germline, CDR1 is MNHEY and CDR2 SMNVEV (reference sequence). As DNA, the CDR3 is TGTGCCAGCAGTTTAAGGGCAGGGGGCAGGTACGAGCAGTACTTC. Amino acid sequence: CASSLRAGGRYEQYF.

The chain recombines TRBV12-5 with TRBJ1-2; D ambiguous. Germline lookup yields CDR1 LGHNT and CDR2 FRNRAP. Deletions cut 2 bases from V and 7 bases from J, with 8 bases between. This CDR3 comprises 12 residues. This CDR3 reads CASGLNASGYTF. The CDR3 DNA follows: TGTGCTAGTGGTTTGAATGCGAGTGGCTACACCTTC.

This clone was seen a single time. The V call is TRBV30, the J call TRBJ2-3; TRBD2 matches at 9 bases. This CDR3 is built from 17 residues. Trimming removed 2 bases from V and 3 bases from J; junction bases left unmatched: 12. CDR1 is GTSNPN and CDR2 is SVGIG in the germline V gene (reference sequence). The CDR3 bases are TGTGCCTGGAGTCCTCTGGGGCGCGGGGGGGCAACAGATACGCAGTATTTT. Its protein is CAWSPLGRGGATDTQYF.

The chain has TRBV27 and TRBJ2-5, with D possibly TRBD1 on 5 matching bases. Trimming cost V 8 bases and J 5 bases, with 12 bases left between them. The length of the CDR3 is 12 residues. The germline gives CDR1 MNHEY, CDR2 SMNVEV (reference sequence). In DNA, the CDR3 is TGTGCCAGCGCTTCAGGGAAGGAGACCCAGTACTTC. Translating gives CASASGKETQYF.

This clone was recorded a few times. The chain is built from TRBV6-1 and TRBJ2-6, with D possibly being TRBD1 (5 bases). CDR1 is MNHNS, CDR2 SASEGT, per germline. The V end was cut by 7 bases, the J end by 0 bases, with 10 bases between. This CDR3 region has 15 residues. The CDR3 reads CASIIDSSGANVLTF. CDR3 in DNA: TGTGCCAGCATTATAGACAGCTCTGGGGCCAACGTCCTGACTTTC.

Comments on this clone: Other DNA sequences from this sample encode an identical CDR3 as well. The chain couples TRBV2 to TRBJ1-3; D remains unclear. CDR3 length: 14 amino acids. Trimming took off 6 bases at V and 4 bases at J, with 13 bases between the two ends. CDR1 SNHLY and CDR2 FYNNEI come from the germline V gene. As DNA, the CDR3 is TGTGCCAGCAGAGATCGGGGTGGCGGAAACACCATATATTTT. Residues: CASRDRGGGNTIYF.

The genes are TRBV10-1 and TRBJ2-3; 9 bases fit TRBD1. Trimming removed 3 bases from V and 3 bases from J; junction bases left unmatched: 10. Germline values: CDR1 WNHNN, CDR2 SYGVQD (reference sequence). CDR3 length: 17 residues. The CDR3 DNA reads as TGCGCCAGCAGTGAATGGGTCACAGGGGGCTCGACAGATACGCAGTATTTT. Its protein is CASSEWVTGGSTDTQYF.

J is TRBJ2-6 and V is TRBV9; TRBD1 aligns across 10 bases. The CDR3 has 17 residues. V dropped 4 bases and J dropped 0; count of bases not matched to a gene: 4. Germline CDR1 is SGDLS and CDR2 is YYNGEE. The chain's CDR3 is CASSPGTGDSGANVLTF. Written as DNA, the CDR3 is TGTGCCAGCAGCCCGGGGACAGGGGACTCTGGGGCCAACGTCCTGACTTTC. The full variable domain, completed using reference TRBV9 and TRBJ2-6, is DSGVTQTPKHLITATGQRVTLRCSPRSGDLSVYWYQQSLDQGLQFLIQYYNGEERAKGNILERFSAQQFPDLHSELNLSSLELGDSALYFCASSPGTGDSGANVLTFGAGSRLTVL.